A selection of T cell receptor beta chains follows, all from one sample in a study of shared clonotypes between healthy human individuals. Clones were sequenced by immunoSEQ multiplex PCR, and TCRdb holds only the in-frame ones, with some missing. The sample holds roughly 320,000 clones, around 90% seen once. The sample was memory CD8+ T cells sorted from blood. The receptor set was obtained from a man younger than 35 in good health. CDR3s include the opening cysteine and the closing phenylalanine or tryptophan. A D gene is named only where the DNA matches it firmly. The listing skips clone size in some rows; elsewhere it reads once, few, many or a size class.

D gene: -
clone size: -
J gene: TRBJ2-7
V gene: TRBV5-5
CDR3 DNA: TGTGCCAGCAGCCTAGGGCTCACGATCTACGAGCAGTACTTC
CDR3 protein: CASSLGLTIYEQYF

D gene: -
clone size: -
J gene: TRBJ2-7
V gene: TRBV27
CDR3 DNA: TGTGCCAGCAGTTTATCGTATGGAATCCTTCACTACGAGCAGTACTTC
CDR3 protein: CASSLSYGILHYEQYF

D gene: TRBD1
clone size: -
J gene: TRBJ2-7
V gene: TRBV5-8
CDR3 DNA: TGTGCCAGCAGCTCCGGACAGGGGGTATCCGAGCAGTACTTC
CDR3 protein: CASSSGQGVSEQYF

D gene: -
clone size: -
J gene: TRBJ2-1
V gene: TRBV28
CDR3 DNA: TGTGCCAGCAGTTTATTTGAGGCCCGCAATGAGCAGTTCTTC
CDR3 protein: CASSLFEARNEQFF

D gene: -
clone size: -
J gene: TRBJ2-7
V gene: TRBV11-2
CDR3 DNA: TGTGCCAGCAGCAGCGGAGGGGGCTCCTACGAGCAGTACTTC
CDR3 protein: CASSSGGGSYEQYF

D gene: TRBD2
clone size: -
J gene: TRBJ2-3
V gene: TRBV2
CDR3 DNA: TGTGCCAGCAGTGAAGTTGGACTAGCGGGGAGCACAGATACGCAGTATTTT
CDR3 protein: CASSEVGLAGSTDTQYF

D gene: -
clone size: -
J gene: TRBJ2-7
V gene: TRBV4-1
CDR3 DNA: TGCGCCAGCAGCCAGGCAGGGGAGCGGGCCTCCTACGAGCAGTACTTC
CDR3 protein: CASSQAGERASYEQYF

D gene: TRBD1
clone size: -
J gene: TRBJ2-7
V gene: TRBV7-9
CDR3 DNA: TGTGCCAGCAGCTACCCCGGGACAGGGGTCAACGAGCAGTACTTC
CDR3 protein: CASSYPGTGVNEQYF

D gene: -
clone size: -
J gene: TRBJ2-7
V gene: TRBV28
CDR3 DNA: TGTGCCAGCAGCCCATGGGGGGTCTCCTACGAGCAGTACTTC
CDR3 protein: CASSPWGVSYEQYF

D gene: TRBD1
clone size: -
J gene: TRBJ2-1
V gene: TRBV5-1
CDR3 DNA: TGCGCCAGCAGCTTGACCGGGACAGGGTCGAGAAATGAGCAGTTCTTC
CDR3 protein: CASSLTGTGSRNEQFF

D gene: -
clone size: -
J gene: TRBJ2-7
V gene: TRBV2
CDR3 DNA: TGTGCCAGCTTGGGGACGCCAAGAACCTACGAGCAGTACTTC
CDR3 protein: CASLGTPRTYEQYF

D gene: -
clone size: -
J gene: TRBJ2-4
V gene: TRBV28
CDR3 DNA: TGTGCCAGCAGTTTATTAGGGGGGCCCAAAAACATTCAGTACTTC
CDR3 protein: CASSLLGGPKNIQYF

D gene: -
clone size: once
J gene: TRBJ1-6
V gene: TRBV20-1
CDR3 DNA: TGCAGTGCTAGTAGTCCACCCCTCCACTTT
CDR3 protein: CSASSPPLHF

D gene: -
clone size: -
J gene: TRBJ1-1
V gene: TRBV9
CDR3 DNA: TGTGCCAGCAGCGTAGGCGGAGGGACCACTGAAGCTTTCTTT
CDR3 protein: CASSVGGGTTEAFF

D gene: -
clone size: -
J gene: TRBJ1-5
V gene: TRBV6-5
CDR3 DNA: TGTGCCAGCAGGTTCACAGGGCGCAATCAGCCCCAGCATTTT
CDR3 protein: CASRFTGRNQPQHF

D gene: TRBD1
clone size: -
J gene: TRBJ2-1
V gene: TRBV11-3
CDR3 DNA: TGTGCCAGCAGCTTAGAAGGGCAGGGGGCCTACAATGAGCAGTTCTTC
CDR3 protein: CASSLEGQGAYNEQFF

D gene: -
clone size: few
J gene: TRBJ2-2
V gene: TRBV9
CDR3 DNA: TGTGCCAGCAGCGCGTCCCTAAGCGGAGCGAACACCGGGGAGCTGTTTTTT
CDR3 protein: CASSASLSGANTGELFF

D gene: -
clone size: -
J gene: TRBJ2-7
V gene: TRBV7-9
CDR3 DNA: TGTGCCAGCAGCTTATCGCCAGGGGACGGCGAGCAGTACTTC
CDR3 protein: CASSLSPGDGEQYF

D gene: TRBD1
clone size: -
J gene: TRBJ1-5
V gene: TRBV27
CDR3 DNA: TGTGCCAGCAGAGGGGGCGGCTCCTATCAGCCCCAGCATTTT
CDR3 protein: CASRGGGSYQPQHF

D gene: TRBD1
clone size: -
J gene: TRBJ1-2
V gene: TRBV27
CDR3 DNA: TGTGCCAGCAGCGAATCCGGGACAGGGAACTATGGCTACACCTTC
CDR3 protein: CASSESGTGNYGYTF

D gene: TRBD1
clone size: once
J gene: TRBJ1-1
V gene: TRBV6-6
CDR3 DNA: TGTGCCAGCAGTTACCCAAACGGACAGGGGAACACTGAAGCTTTCTTT
CDR3 protein: CASSYPNGQGNTEAFF

D gene: -
clone size: -
J gene: TRBJ1-1
V gene: TRBV19
CDR3 DNA: TGTGCCAGTAGTCCCCGCTGGGAGGCAGGGAAAGCGAACACTGAAGCTTTCTTT
CDR3 protein: CASSPRWEAGKANTEAFF

D gene: -
clone size: -
J gene: TRBJ2-7
V gene: TRBV11-2
CDR3 DNA: TGTGCCAGCAGCTTAGTACGGAGTCAGAAACAGGGCTACGAGCAGTACTTC
CDR3 protein: CASSLVRSQKQGYEQYF

D gene: TRBD2
clone size: -
J gene: TRBJ2-1
V gene: TRBV2
CDR3 DNA: TGTGCCCGTAAGCGGGAGGGCCCCTCGACGAATGAGCAGTTCTTC
CDR3 protein: CARKREGPSTNEQFF

D gene: TRBD1
clone size: -
J gene: TRBJ1-5
V gene: TRBV4-3
CDR3 DNA: TGCGCCAGCAGCCACTTGACAGGGGAGAATCAGCCCCAGCATTTT
CDR3 protein: CASSHLTGENQPQHF

D gene: -
clone size: -
J gene: TRBJ2-1
V gene: TRBV25-1
CDR3 DNA: TGTGCCACCCCCTTTGAGCAGTTCTTC
CDR3 protein: CATPFEQFF

D gene: -
clone size: -
J gene: TRBJ2-6
V gene: TRBV10-3
CDR3 DNA: TGTGCCATCAGTACGCGATACTGTAGATACAGTCGGGCCAACGTCCTGACTTTC
CDR3 protein: CAISTRYCRYSRANVLTF

D gene: TRBD1
clone size: -
J gene: TRBJ2-7
V gene: TRBV27
CDR3 DNA: TGTGCCAGCAATCCAAAAAGGATACAGGGGGTTGGCGAGCAGTACTTC
CDR3 protein: CASNPKRIQGVGEQYF

D gene: TRBD2
clone size: -
J gene: TRBJ2-7
V gene: TRBV6-5
CDR3 DNA: TGTGCCAGCAGAATAGCGGGGTCCTACGAGCAGTACTTC
CDR3 protein: CASRIAGSYEQYF

D gene: TRBD2
clone size: -
J gene: TRBJ2-1
V gene: TRBV28
CDR3 DNA: TGTGCCAGCAGTTTTCCCAGGACTAGCGGGGGGGAAACGAGCTCCTACAATGAGCAGTTCTTC
CDR3 protein: CASSFPRTSGGETSSYNEQFF

D gene: TRBD2
clone size: -
J gene: TRBJ2-7
V gene: TRBV5-4
CDR3 DNA: TGTGCCAGCAGCTCCTCCCTAGCGCGGGAGGGATACGAGCAGTACTTC
CDR3 protein: CASSSSLAREGYEQYF

D gene: -
clone size: -
J gene: TRBJ2-7
V gene: TRBV5-6
CDR3 DNA: TGTGCCAGCAGTTGGGGATCTGCCTACGAGCAGTACTTC
CDR3 protein: CASSWGSAYEQYF

D gene: TRBD1
clone size: -
J gene: TRBJ2-7
V gene: TRBV29-1
CDR3 DNA: TGCAGCGTTGAAAATATCGGGACAGGGAAGCACGAGCAGTACTTC
CDR3 protein: CSVENIGTGKHEQYF